Sequencing of this TCR beta chain was carried out in a study of cytomegalovirus exposure and HLA in healthy donors. Findings of the study overall: Researchers left out some V segments, among them TRBV6-2 and TRBV6-3, as indistinguishable. The study recorded fewer than 200 TCR beta chains that were cytomegalovirus-associated. Highly shared variants forming one cluster were likely a sequencing artifact. According to a later analysis, most TCR beta chains associated with CMV appeared HLA-restricted.

With 60 Vbeta and 13 Jbeta primers, the PCR was carried out. TCRdb's table, derived via immunoSEQ multiplex PCR, lists solely in-frame clones and lacks some. The sample records 150,000 to 190,000 clones, roughly four fifths being singletons. In regard to this clone: The antigen remains unidentified.

Germline CDR1 reads LNHNV; CDR2 reads YYDKDF (reference sequence). The CDR3 covers 15 residues. V trimming: 1 base; J trimming: 3 bases; junction bases outside the gene matches: 1. This sequence joins TRBV15 and TRBJ2-1; 9 positions match TRBD2. This sequence originates from a man in his late teens or twenties in good health and CMV-seronegative. Specimen: PBMCs. The CDR3 DNA is TGTGCCACCAGCAGAGCTAGCGGGGTCTACAATGAGCAGTTCTTC. This gives the protein CATSRASGVYNEQFF.